This T cell receptor (beta chain) was sequenced for a study of Ad26.COV2.S vaccination and SARS-CoV-2 variants. The treatment denotes: around 19 received Ad26.COV2.S at low or high dose, single or two shots; several received placebo; per-sample allocation not given. Material that was analyzed had been drawn on day 63 after the first vaccine or placebo injection. This clone was recorded at least ten times. Germline V CDR1 and CDR2: MDHEN, SYDVKM. CDR3 size: 13 residues. V was cut by 6 bases and J by 2 bases, with 10 bases left in between. Using immunoSEQ multiplex PCR, the repertoire was profiled, and TCRdb retains in-frame clones only, with some absent. The repertoire holds about 410,000 clones, 75% to 90% seen once, with approximately 1.9% in the top ten.

This sequence was found in a person between 18 and 60 years old who received the Ad26.COV2.S COVID-19 vaccine or a placebo. Material: peripheral blood, obtained in a trial of Ad26.COV2.S vaccine versus placebo. The V call is TRBV28, the J call TRBJ1-2; possible D gene TRBD1, 6 bases. CDR3 sequence: CASSVTGNYGYTF. For the CDR3, the DNA is TGTGCCAGCAGCGTTACAGGGAACTATGGCTACACCTTC.